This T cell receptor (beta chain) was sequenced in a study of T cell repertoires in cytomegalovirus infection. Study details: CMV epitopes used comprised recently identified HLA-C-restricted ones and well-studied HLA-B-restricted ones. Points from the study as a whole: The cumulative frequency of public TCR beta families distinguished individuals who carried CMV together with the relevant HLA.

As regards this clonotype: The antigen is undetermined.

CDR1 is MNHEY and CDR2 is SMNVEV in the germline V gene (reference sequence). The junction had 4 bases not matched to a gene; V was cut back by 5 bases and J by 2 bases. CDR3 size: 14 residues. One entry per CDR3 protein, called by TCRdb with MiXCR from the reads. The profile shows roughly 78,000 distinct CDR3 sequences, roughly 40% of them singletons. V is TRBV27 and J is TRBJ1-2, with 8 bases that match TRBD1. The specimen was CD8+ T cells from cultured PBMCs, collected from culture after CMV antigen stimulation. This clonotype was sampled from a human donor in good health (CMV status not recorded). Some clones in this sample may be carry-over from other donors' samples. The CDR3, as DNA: TGTGCCAGCAGTCCAAGGGACAGGAACTATGGCTACACCTTC. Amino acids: CASSPRDRNYGYTF.